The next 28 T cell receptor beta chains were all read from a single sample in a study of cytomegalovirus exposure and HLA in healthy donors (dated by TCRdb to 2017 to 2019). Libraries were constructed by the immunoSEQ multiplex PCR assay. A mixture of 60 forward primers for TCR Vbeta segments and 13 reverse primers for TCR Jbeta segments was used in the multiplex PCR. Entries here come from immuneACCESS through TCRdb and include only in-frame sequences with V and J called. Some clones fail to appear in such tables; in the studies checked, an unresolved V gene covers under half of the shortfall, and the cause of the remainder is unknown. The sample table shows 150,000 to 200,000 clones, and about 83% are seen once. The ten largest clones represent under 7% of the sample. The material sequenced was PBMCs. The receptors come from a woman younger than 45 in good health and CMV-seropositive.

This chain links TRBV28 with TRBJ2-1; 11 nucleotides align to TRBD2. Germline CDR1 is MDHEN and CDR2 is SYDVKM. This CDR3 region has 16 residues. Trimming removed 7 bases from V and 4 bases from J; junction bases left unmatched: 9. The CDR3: CASKLAGAALYNEQFF. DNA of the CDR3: TGTGCCAGCAAACTAGCGGGAGCGGCATTATACAATGAGCAGTTCTTC.

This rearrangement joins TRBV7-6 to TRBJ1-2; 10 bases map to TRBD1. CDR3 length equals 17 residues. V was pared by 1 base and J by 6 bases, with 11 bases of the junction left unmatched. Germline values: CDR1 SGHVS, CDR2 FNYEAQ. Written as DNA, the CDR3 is TGTGCCAGCAGCTTAGTAGGCCGGGACAGGGGAGGTCATGGCTACACCTTC. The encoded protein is CASSLVGRDRGGHGYTF.

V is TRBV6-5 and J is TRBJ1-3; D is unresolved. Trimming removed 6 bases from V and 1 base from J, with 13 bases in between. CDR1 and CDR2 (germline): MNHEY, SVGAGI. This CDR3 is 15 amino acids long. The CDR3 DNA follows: TGTGCCAGCAGCGCGCTAGGCGGTTCTGGAAACACCATATATTTT. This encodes CASSALGGSGNTIYF.

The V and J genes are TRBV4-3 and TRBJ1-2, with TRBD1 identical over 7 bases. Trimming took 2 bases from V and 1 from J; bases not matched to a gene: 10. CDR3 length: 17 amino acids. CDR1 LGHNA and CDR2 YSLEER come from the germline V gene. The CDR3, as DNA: TGCGCCAGCAGCCAAATGATCGAGGGACAGAGTAACTATGGCTACACCTTC. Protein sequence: CASSQMIEGQSNYGYTF.

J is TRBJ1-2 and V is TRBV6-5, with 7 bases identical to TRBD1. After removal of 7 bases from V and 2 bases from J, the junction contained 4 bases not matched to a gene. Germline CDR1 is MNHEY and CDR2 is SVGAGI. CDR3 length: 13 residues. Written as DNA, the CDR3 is TGTGCCAGCAAGGGACAGAGGAACTATGGCTACACCTTC. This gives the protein CASKGQRNYGYTF.

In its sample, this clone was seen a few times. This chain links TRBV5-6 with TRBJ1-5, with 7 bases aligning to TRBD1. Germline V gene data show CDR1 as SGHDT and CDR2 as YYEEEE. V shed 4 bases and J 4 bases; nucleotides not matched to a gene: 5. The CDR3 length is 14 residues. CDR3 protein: CASSRGTANQPQHF. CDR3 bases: TGTGCCAGCAGCCGTGGGACAGCTAATCAGCCCCAGCATTTT.

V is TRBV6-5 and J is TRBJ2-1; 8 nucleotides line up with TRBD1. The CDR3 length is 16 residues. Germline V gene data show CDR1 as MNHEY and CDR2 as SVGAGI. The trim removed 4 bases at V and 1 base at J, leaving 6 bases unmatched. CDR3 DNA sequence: TGTGCCAGCAGTTCCCAGGGGGCAGGTTCCTACAATGAGCAGTTCTTC. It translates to CASSSQGAGSYNEQFF.

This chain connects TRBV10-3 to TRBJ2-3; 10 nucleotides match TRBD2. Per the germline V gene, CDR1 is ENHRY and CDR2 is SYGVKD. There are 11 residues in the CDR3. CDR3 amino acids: CATSGTDTQYF. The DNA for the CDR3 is TGTGCGACTAGCGGGACAGATACGCAGTATTTT.

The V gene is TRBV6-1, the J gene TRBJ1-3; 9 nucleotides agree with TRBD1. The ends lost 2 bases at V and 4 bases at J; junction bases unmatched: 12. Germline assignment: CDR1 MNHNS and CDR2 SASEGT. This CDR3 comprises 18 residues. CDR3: CASSERGTGIRKGNTIYF. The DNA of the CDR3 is TGTGCCAGCAGTGAAAGGGGGACAGGGATCCGAAAAGGAAACACCATATATTTT.

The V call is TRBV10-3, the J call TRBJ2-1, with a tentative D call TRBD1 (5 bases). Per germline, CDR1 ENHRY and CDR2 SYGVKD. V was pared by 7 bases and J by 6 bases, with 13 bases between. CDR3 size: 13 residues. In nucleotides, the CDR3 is TGTGCCATCATCGTCGCAGGGTCCAATGAGCAGTTCTTC. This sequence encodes CAIIVAGSNEQFF.

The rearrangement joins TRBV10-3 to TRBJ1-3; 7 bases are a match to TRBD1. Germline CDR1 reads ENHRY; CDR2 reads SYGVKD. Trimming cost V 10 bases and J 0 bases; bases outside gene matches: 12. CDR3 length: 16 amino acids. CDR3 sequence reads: CATETGQRISGNTIYF. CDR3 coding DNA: TGTGCCACCGAAACGGGACAGCGAATCTCTGGAAACACCATATATTTT.

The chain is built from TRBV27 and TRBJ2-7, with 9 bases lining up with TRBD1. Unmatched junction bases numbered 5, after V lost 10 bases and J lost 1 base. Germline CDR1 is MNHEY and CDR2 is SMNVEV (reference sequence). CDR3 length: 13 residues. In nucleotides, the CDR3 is TGTGCCATCGGACAGGGGCTTTCCTACGAGCAGTACTTC. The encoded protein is CAIGQGLSYEQYF.

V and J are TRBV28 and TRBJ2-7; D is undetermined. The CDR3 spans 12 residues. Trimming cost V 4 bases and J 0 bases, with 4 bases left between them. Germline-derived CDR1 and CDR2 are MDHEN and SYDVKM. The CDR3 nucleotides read TGTGCCAGCAGTTCCAGCTCCTACGAGCAGTACTTC. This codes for CASSSSSYEQYF.

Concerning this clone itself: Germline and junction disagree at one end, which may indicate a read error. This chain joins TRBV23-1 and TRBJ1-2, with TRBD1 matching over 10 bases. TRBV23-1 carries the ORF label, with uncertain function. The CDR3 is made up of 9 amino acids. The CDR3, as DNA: TGCGCCAGCAGCCGGACAGGGGGCTTC. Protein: CASSRTGGF.

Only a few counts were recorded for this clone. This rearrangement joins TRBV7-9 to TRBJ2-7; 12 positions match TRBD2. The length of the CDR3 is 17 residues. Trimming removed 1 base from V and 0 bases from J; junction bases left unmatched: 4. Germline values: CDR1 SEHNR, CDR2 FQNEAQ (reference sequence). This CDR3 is CASSLEGGLAGSYEQYF. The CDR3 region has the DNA TGTGCCAGCAGCTTAGAGGGGGGACTAGCGGGCTCCTACGAGCAGTACTTC.

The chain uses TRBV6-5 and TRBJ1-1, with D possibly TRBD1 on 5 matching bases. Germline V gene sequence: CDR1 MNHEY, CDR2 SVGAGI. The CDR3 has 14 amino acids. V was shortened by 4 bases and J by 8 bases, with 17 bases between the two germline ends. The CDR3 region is CASSSRSFSGEAFF. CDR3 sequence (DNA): TGTGCCAGCAGTTCCCGTTCTTTTTCAGGGGAAGCTTTCTTT.

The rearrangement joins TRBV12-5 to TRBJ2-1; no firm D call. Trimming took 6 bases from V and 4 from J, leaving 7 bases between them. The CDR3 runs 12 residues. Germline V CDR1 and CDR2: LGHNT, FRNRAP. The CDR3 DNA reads TGTGCTAGTGGGTACAGATACAATGAGCAGTTCTTC. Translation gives CASGYRYNEQFF.

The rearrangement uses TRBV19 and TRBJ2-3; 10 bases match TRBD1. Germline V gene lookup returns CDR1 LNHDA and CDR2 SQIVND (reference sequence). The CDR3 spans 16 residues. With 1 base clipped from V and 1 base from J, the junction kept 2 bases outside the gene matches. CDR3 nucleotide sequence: TGTGCCAGTAGTATAGCCGGGACAGGGGGCACAGATACGCAGTATTTT. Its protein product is CASSIAGTGGTDTQYF.

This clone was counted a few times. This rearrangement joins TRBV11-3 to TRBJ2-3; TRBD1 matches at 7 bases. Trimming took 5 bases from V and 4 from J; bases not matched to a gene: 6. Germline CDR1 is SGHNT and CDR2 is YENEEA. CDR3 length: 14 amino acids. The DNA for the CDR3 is TGTGCCAGCAGCCAATTTACAGGGGCAGATACGCAGTATTTT. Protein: CASSQFTGADTQYF. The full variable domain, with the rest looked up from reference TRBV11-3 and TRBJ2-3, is EAGVVQSPRYKIIEKKQPVAFWCNPISGHNTLYWYLQNLGQGPELLIRYENEEAVDDSQLPKDRFSAERLKGVDSTLKIQPAELGDSAVYLCASSQFTGADTQYFGPGTRLTVL.

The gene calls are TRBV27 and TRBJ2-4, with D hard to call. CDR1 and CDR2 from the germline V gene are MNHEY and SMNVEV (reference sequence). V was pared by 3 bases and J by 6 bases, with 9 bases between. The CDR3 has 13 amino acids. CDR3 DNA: TGTGCCAGCAGTTTCGACATGAGAAACATTCAGTACTTC. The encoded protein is CASSFDMRNIQYF.

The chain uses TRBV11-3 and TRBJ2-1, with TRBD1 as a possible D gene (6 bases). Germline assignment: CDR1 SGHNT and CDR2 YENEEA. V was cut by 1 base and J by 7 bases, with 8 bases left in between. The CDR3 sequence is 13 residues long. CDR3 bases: TGTGCCAGCAGCTTAGGAGGGGGTAATGAGCAGTTCTTC. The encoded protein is CASSLGGGNEQFF. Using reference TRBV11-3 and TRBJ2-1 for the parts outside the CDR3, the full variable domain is EAGVVQSPRYKIIEKKQPVAFWCNPISGHNTLYWYLQNLGQGPELLIRYENEEAVDDSQLPKDRFSAERLKGVDSTLKIQPAELGDSAVYLCASSLGGGNEQFFGPGTRLTVL.

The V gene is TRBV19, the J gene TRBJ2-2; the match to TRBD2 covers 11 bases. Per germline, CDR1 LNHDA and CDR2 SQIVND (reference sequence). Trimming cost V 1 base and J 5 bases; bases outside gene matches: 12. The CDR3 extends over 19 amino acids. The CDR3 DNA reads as TGTGCCAGTAGTATAGGTTGGACTAGCGGGTGGTCCGATACCGGGGAGCTGTTTTTT. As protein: CASSIGWTSGWSDTGELFF.

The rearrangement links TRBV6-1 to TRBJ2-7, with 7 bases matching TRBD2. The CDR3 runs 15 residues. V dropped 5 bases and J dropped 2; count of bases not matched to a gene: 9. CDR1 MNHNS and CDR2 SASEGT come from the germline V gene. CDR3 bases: TGTGCCAGCAGTTTGGGGCTAGCGGCGACCTACGAGCAGTACTTC. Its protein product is CASSLGLAATYEQYF.

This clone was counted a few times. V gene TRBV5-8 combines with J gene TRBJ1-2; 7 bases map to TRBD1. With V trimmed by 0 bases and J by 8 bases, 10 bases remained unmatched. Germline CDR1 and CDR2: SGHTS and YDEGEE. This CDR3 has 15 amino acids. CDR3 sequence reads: CASSLGYRGPGGYTF. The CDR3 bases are TGTGCCAGCAGCTTGGGCTACAGGGGACCGGGGGGCTACACCTTC.

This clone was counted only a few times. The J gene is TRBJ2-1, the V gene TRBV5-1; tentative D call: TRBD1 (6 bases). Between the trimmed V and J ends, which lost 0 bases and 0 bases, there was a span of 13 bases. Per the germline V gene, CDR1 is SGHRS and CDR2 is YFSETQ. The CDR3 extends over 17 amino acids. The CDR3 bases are TGCGCCAGCAGCTTGGGTCCAGCGGACAGCTCCTACAATGAGCAGTTCTTC. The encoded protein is CASSLGPADSSYNEQFF.

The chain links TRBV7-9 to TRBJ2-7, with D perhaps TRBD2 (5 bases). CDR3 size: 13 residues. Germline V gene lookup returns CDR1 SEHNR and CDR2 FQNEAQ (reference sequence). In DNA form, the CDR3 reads TGTTCCGTCGAGGACTCATTGAATTACGAGCAGTACTTC. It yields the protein CSVEDSLNYEQYF.

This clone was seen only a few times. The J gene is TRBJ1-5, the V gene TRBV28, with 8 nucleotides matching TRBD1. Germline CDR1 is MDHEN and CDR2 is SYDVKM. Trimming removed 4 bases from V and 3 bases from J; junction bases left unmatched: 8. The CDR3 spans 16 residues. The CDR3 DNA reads TGTGCCAGCAGTTCAGCAGGGGGCGACCTCAATCAGCCCCAGCATTTT. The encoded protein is CASSSAGGDLNQPQHF.

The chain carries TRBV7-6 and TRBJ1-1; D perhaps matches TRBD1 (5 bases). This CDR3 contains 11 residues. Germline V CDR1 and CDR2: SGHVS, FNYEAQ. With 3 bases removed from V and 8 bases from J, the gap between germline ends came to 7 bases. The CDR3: CASSFGGEAFF. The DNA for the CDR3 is TGTGCCAGCAGCTTTGGGGGGGAAGCTTTCTTT. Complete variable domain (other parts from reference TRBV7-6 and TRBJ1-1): GAGVSQSPRYKVTKRGQDVALRCDPISGHVSLYWYRQALGQGPEFLTYFNYEAQQDKSGLPNDRFSAERPEGSISTLTIQRTEQRDSAMYRCASSFGGEAFFGQGTRLTVV.